A single sample is the source of the 27 T cell receptor beta chains below, sequenced in a study of cytomegalovirus exposure and HLA in healthy donors. Profiled with immunoSEQ multiplex PCR; TCRdb holds only in-frame clones, not every one. The table shows approximately 240,000 clones, with 75% to 95% occurring only once. Sample: PBMCs. The receptor source for this set is a woman aged 18 to 35 in good health and CMV-seronegative.

The chain recombines TRBV6-1 with TRBJ2-7, with 8 positions matching TRBD2. J was trimmed by 4 bases and V by 6 bases; bases with no gene match: 5. This CDR3 has 13 residues. Germline CDR1 is MNHNS and CDR2 is SASEGT. The CDR3 loop reads CASRASGSYEQYF. CDR3 in DNA: TGTGCCAGCAGGGCCAGCGGGAGTTACGAGCAGTACTTC.

V and J are TRBV12-5 and TRBJ2-1; D unclear. The germline V gene has CDR1 LGHNT and CDR2 FRNRAP. V was trimmed by 3 bases and J by 7 bases, leaving 16 bases between them. The CDR3 totals 15 residues. CDR3 loop: CASGFQATNLNEQFF. CDR3 DNA sequence: TGTGCTAGTGGTTTTCAGGCAACGAATTTGAATGAGCAGTTCTTC. Variable domain in full (rest from reference TRBV12-5 and TRBJ2-1): DARVTQTPRHKVTEMGQEVTMRCQPILGHNTVFWYRQTMMQGLELLAYFRNRAPLDDSGMPKDRFSAEMPDATLATLKIQPSEPRDSAVYFCASGFQATNLNEQFFGPGTRLTVL.

The rearrangement links TRBV29-1 to TRBJ2-3; D is perhaps TRBD1 (5 bases). V was pared by 1 base and J by 2 bases, with 10 bases between. CDR3 length: 14 amino acids. CDR1 is SQVTM, CDR2 ANQGSEA, per germline. The DNA of the CDR3 is TGCAGCGTTGAAGGCAGGGAAGACACAGATACGCAGTATTTT. Its protein is CSVEGREDTDTQYF.

This chain links TRBV18 with TRBJ2-6, with TRBD1 matching over 8 bases. The germline gives CDR1 KGHSH, CDR2 LQKENI. Trimming cost V 2 bases and J 3 bases; bases outside gene matches: 6. The CDR3 sequence is 17 residues long. The CDR3 region is CASSPYLQGDGANVLTF. CDR3 in DNA: TGTGCCAGCTCACCATATTTACAGGGGGATGGGGCCAACGTCCTGACTTTC.

This chain links TRBV18 with TRBJ2-7; 12 bases fit TRBD2. The J segment lost 3 bases and the V segment lost 6 bases, leaving 9 bases of the junction unmatched. Germline V lookup: CDR1 KGHSH, CDR2 LQKENI. The CDR3 totals 16 residues. This chain's CDR3 is CASSPYGLAGRYEQYF. DNA of the CDR3: TGTGCCAGCTCCCCTTACGGACTAGCGGGGCGCTACGAGCAGTACTTC.

The genes are TRBV28 and TRBJ1-1; 9 nucleotides match TRBD1. J lost 5 bases, V lost 6 bases, and 4 bases had no gene match. This CDR3 spans 13 amino acids. Germline V lookup: CDR1 MDHEN, CDR2 SYDVKM. The CDR3, as DNA: TGTGCCAGCAGGGACAGGGGTCGTACTGAAGCTTTCTTT. Protein: CASRDRGRTEAFF.

The rearrangement links TRBV29-1 to TRBJ1-1, with D tentatively TRBD1 (6 bases). Trimming removed 5 bases at V and 0 bases at J, with 10 bases between. Germline loops: CDR1 SQVTM, CDR2 ANQGSEA. The CDR3 totals 13 residues. This CDR3 is CSVPQGLNTEAFF. The DNA for the CDR3 is TGCAGCGTTCCCCAGGGGCTGAACACTGAAGCTTTCTTT.

The V and J genes are TRBV27 and TRBJ1-1; 7 nucleotides agree with TRBD1. CDR1 MNHEY and CDR2 SMNVEV come from the germline V gene (reference sequence). V lost 8 bases to trimming and J lost 8 bases; unmatched junction nucleotides: 8. The CDR3 totals 12 residues. The DNA for the CDR3 is TGTGCCAGCGCACGCACAGGGGTAGAAGCTTTCTTT. Residues: CASARTGVEAFF.

V gene TRBV29-1 combines with J gene TRBJ2-6, with 7 bases matching TRBD1. CDR1 is SQVTM and CDR2 is ANQGSEA in the germline V gene. There are 15 residues in the CDR3. Trimming removed 0 bases from V and 5 bases from J; junction bases left unmatched: 4. CDR3 bases: TGCAGCGTTGAAGATAGAGGGGGCTGGGCCAACGTCCTGACTTTC. Translation: CSVEDRGGWANVLTF.

The rearrangement links TRBV6-1 to TRBJ1-4, with D maybe TRBD1 (5 bases). V lost 0 bases to trimming and J lost 6 bases, with 11 bases between them. The CDR3 has 15 residues. CDR1 MNHNS and CDR2 SASEGT come from the germline V gene. In DNA, the CDR3 is TGTGCCAGCAGTGAAGCTTGGCAGGGCCATGAAAAACTGTTTTTT. The encoded protein is CASSEAWQGHEKLFF.

In this sample, this clone turned up once. The V gene is TRBV28, the J gene TRBJ1-1; unclear D gene. The V and J ends lost 4 bases and 1 base respectively, with 16 bases between them. Germline lookup yields CDR1 MDHEN and CDR2 SYDVKM. This CDR3 is built from 16 residues. In nucleotides, the CDR3 is TGTGCCAGCAGTTCCTTTCGCCGCCACGGGAACACTGAAGCTTTCTTT. Protein sequence: CASSSFRRHGNTEAFF.

This clone came up a few times. The chain employs TRBV10-1 and TRBJ2-1, with D possibly matching TRBD2 (7 bases). V was clipped by 0 bases and J by 9 bases, with 15 bases between them. The CDR3 is 15 residues long. Germline lookup yields CDR1 WNHNN and CDR2 SYGVQD (reference sequence). The CDR3 loop reads CASSESGGGYGEQFF. The CDR3 DNA reads as TGCGCCAGCAGTGAGTCAGGGGGGGGGTACGGTGAGCAGTTCTTC.

The rearrangement links TRBV6-1 to TRBJ1-5; 7 nucleotides line up with TRBD1. J was trimmed by 4 bases and V by 4 bases; bases with no gene match: 4. The CDR3 has 14 residues. Germline loops: CDR1 MNHNS, CDR2 SASEGT. The CDR3, as DNA: TGTGCCAGCAGTGGACAGGGTGGTAATCAGCCCCAGCATTTT. It codes for CASSGQGGNQPQHF.

V and J are TRBV28 and TRBJ2-3; 7 nucleotides align to TRBD2. This CDR3 is 15 amino acids long. Trimming cost V 6 bases and J 2 bases; bases outside gene matches: 8. CDR1 and CDR2 (germline): MDHEN, SYDVKM. The CDR3 is CASRGQSGDTDTQYF. The CDR3 bases are TGTGCCAGCAGGGGTCAAAGCGGGGACACAGATACGCAGTATTTT.

The genes are TRBV7-9 and TRBJ1-5, with 9 bases matching TRBD1. The V gene end was trimmed by 3 bases and the J gene end by 2 bases; junction bases not matched to a gene: 11. The CDR3 is 18 residues long. In germline, CDR1 is SEHNR, CDR2 FQNEAQ (reference sequence). CDR3 in amino acids: CASSLGLGGTGRNQPQHF. In DNA, the CDR3 is TGTGCCAGCAGCTTGGGACTGGGGGGGACAGGGCGCAATCAGCCCCAGCATTTT. Looking up the rest from reference TRBV7-9 and TRBJ1-5 gives the full variable domain: DTGVSQNPRHKITKRGQNVTFRCDPISEHNRLYWYRQTLGQGPEFLTYFQNEAQLEKSRLLSDRFSAERPKGSFSTLEIQRTEQGDSAMYLCASSLGLGGTGRNQPQHFGDGTRLSIL.

The chain joins TRBV6-4 to TRBJ2-1, with TRBD2 matching 9 bases. Germline V gene sequence: CDR1 MRHNA, CDR2 SNTAGT. Trimming at V came to 6 bases and at J to 15 bases, leaving 21 bases not matched to a gene. CDR3 length equals 16 residues. In nucleotides, the CDR3 is TGTGCCAGCAGCCCCCGGGGGGTAGCGGGAGAACCCTCCTCGTTCTTC. This encodes CASSPRGVAGEPSSFF.

The chain is built from TRBV19 and TRBJ1-1, with D hard to call. V was shortened by 7 bases and J by 6 bases, with 12 bases between the two germline ends. Per the germline V gene, CDR1 is LNHDA and CDR2 is SQIVND (reference sequence). The CDR3 has 12 amino acids. DNA for the CDR3: TGTGCCAGTAAAGGGTTACTAGCTGAAGCTTTCTTT. Translation gives CASKGLLAEAFF.

The V and J genes are TRBV30 and TRBJ1-2, with a tentative D call TRBD1 (5 bases). The germline CDR1 and CDR2 sequences are GTSNPN and SVGIG (reference sequence). The V and J ends lost 1 base and 4 bases respectively, with 16 bases between them. The CDR3 spans 15 residues. The CDR3 DNA reads as TGTGCCTGGAGTGACGACACCCGGGGGGTCTATGGCTACACCTTC. It codes for CAWSDDTRGVYGYTF.

V usage is TRBV10-3 and J usage is TRBJ2-7; tentative D call: TRBD2 (6 bases). Trimming took off 2 bases at V and 4 bases at J, with 15 bases between the two ends. This CDR3 has 15 amino acids. Germline V gene sequence: CDR1 ENHRY, CDR2 SYGVKD. The CDR3 sequence is CAISERDSPTYEQYF. DNA for the CDR3: TGTGCCATCAGTGAGCGGGACTCCCCAACTTACGAGCAGTACTTC.

The chain joins TRBV7-9 to TRBJ1-1; D is unclear. Germline CDR1 and CDR2: SEHNR and FQNEAQ (reference sequence). V lost 1 base and J 6 bases, leaving 18 bases between the germline ends. This CDR3 has 16 residues. In nucleotides, the CDR3 is TGTGCCAGCAGCTTAGGTCGTGGCTCTTTAGCTGCTGAAGCTTTCTTT. It specifies CASSLGRGSLAAEAFF.

The chain recombines TRBV30 with TRBJ2-5, with TRBD1 as a possible D gene (5 bases). CDR1 and CDR2 (germline): GTSNPN, SVGIG (reference sequence). This CDR3 has 11 amino acids. Trimming removed 5 bases at V and 5 bases at J, with 9 bases between. The CDR3 region is CAWEKGETQYF. CDR3 coding DNA: TGTGCCTGGGAAAAGGGGGAGACCCAGTACTTC.

This CDR3 reads CASLAGVSYTQYF. CDR3 in DNA: TGTGCCAGCTTAGCGGGAGTGTCGTATACGCAGTATTTT. V gene TRBV6-6 combines with J gene TRBJ2-3; TRBD2 aligns across 9 bases. The V and J ends lost 8 bases and 7 bases, in that order; junction bases with no gene match: 7. This CDR3 contains 13 residues. Germline-derived CDR1 and CDR2 are MNHNY and SVGAGI (reference sequence).

The chain joins TRBV27 to TRBJ1-1, with TRBD1 matching over 9 bases. V dropped 5 bases and J dropped 7; count of bases not matched to a gene: 14. The CDR3 length is 16 residues. CDR1 is MNHEY and CDR2 is SMNVEV in the germline V gene (reference sequence). CDR3: CASSLGTGRLPLEAFF. The CDR3, as DNA: TGTGCCAGCAGTCTGGGGACAGGGCGTCTACCCCTTGAAGCTTTCTTT.

The chain has TRBV6-6 and TRBJ1-1; 7 bases are a match to TRBD1. The CDR3 is made up of 15 amino acids. V was clipped by 6 bases and J by 1 base; unmatched bases: 8. Per the germline V gene, CDR1 is MNHNY and CDR2 is SVGAGI (reference sequence). CDR3 region: CASRTLDRANTEAFF. The CDR3 DNA sequence: TGTGCCAGCAGAACTCTCGACAGGGCGAACACTGAAGCTTTCTTT.

There are a few counts of this clone. This chain uses TRBV2 with TRBJ1-1; 8 bases are shared with TRBD1. Germline values: CDR1 SNHLY, CDR2 FYNNEI. The V gene end was trimmed by 7 bases and the J gene end by 11 bases; junction bases not matched to a gene: 6. CDR3 size: 11 residues. The DNA of the CDR3 is TGTGCCAGCAACCCGACAGGGGAGGCTTTCTTT. It specifies CASNPTGEAFF.

The chain has TRBV5-1 and TRBJ1-3, with 10 bases lining up with TRBD1. The CDR3 extends over 16 amino acids. Germline V gene data show CDR1 as SGHRS and CDR2 as YFSETQ. V was clipped by 4 bases and J by 0 bases; unmatched bases: 4. The CDR3 DNA follows: TGCGCCAGCAGCCCACGGACAGGGGGCTCTGGAAACACCATATATTTT. Residues: CASSPRTGGSGNTIYF.

The rearrangement links TRBV19 to TRBJ1-1, with D possibly being TRBD1 (5 bases). The CDR3 length is 15 residues. The germline V gene encodes CDR1 LNHDA and CDR2 SQIVND (reference sequence). Trimming removed 3 bases from V and 0 bases from J, with 11 bases in between. The CDR3 loop is CASSIRQRMNTEAFF. The CDR3 DNA sequence: TGTGCCAGTAGTATTCGACAGAGGATGAACACTGAAGCTTTCTTT.